These 9 T cell receptor beta chains were all obtained from the same sample, sequenced in a study of shared clonotypes between healthy human individuals. Data came from immunoSEQ multiplex PCR; TCRdb stores just in-frame clones and leaves some out. The sample has fewer than 650,000 clones, around 76% seen once; the top ten hold about 12%. Sequenced: PBMCs. All receptors derive from a woman between 40 and 55 years old in good health. Some clones in this sample may be carry-over from other donors' samples.

The chain carries TRBV7-2 and TRBJ2-7; 8 bases agree with TRBD1. This CDR3 has 14 amino acids. CDR1 is SGHTA, CDR2 FQGNSA, per germline. V lost 5 bases and J lost 3; bases outside the gene matches: 6. Written as DNA, the CDR3 is TGTGCCAGCAGCAGACACACAGGGGGCTACGAGCAGTACTTC. Amino acids: CASSRHTGGYEQYF.

This sequence joins TRBV10-1 and TRBJ2-2; a possible D gene is TRBD1 (6 bases). The V end was cut by 3 bases, the J end by 1 base, with 15 bases between. The germline V gene encodes CDR1 WNHNN and CDR2 SYGVQD (reference sequence). The CDR3 runs 17 residues. The CDR3 protein is CASSDTGRPENTGELFF. The CDR3 DNA reads as TGCGCCAGCAGTGATACAGGGCGCCCCGAGAACACCGGGGAGCTGTTTTTT.

The chain is built from TRBV7-2 and TRBJ1-5; D is perhaps TRBD1 (6 bases). Per germline, CDR1 SGHTA and CDR2 FQGNSA. The V and J ends lost 5 bases and 1 base respectively, with 12 bases between them. The CDR3 has 15 amino acids. CDR3 region: CASSPQGWSNQPQHF. The CDR3 DNA sequence: TGTGCCAGCAGCCCACAGGGATGGAGCAATCAGCCCCAGCATTTT.

Here the CDR3 reads CASSANGPSTEAFF. The CDR3 DNA sequence: TGTGCCAGCAGTGCTAACGGTCCGAGCACTGAAGCTTTCTTT. The chain links TRBV6-4 to TRBJ1-1, with D unresolved. Per germline, CDR1 MRHNA and CDR2 SNTAGT. V was pared by 4 bases and J by 4 bases, with 13 bases between. The CDR3 sequence is 14 residues long.

This clone was found once. J is TRBJ2-4 and V is TRBV19; unclear D gene. This CDR3 is built from 13 residues. Germline-derived CDR1 and CDR2 are LNHDA and SQIVND (reference sequence). The V and J ends lost 4 bases and 7 bases respectively, with 11 bases between them. The CDR3 nucleotides are TGTGCCAGTAGTAGCGAAGTTGGTAACATTCAGTACTTC. Its translation is CASSSEVGNIQYF.

This chain links TRBV6-1 with TRBJ1-1; D not resolved. The CDR3 spans 14 residues. Looked up from germline, CDR1 is MNHNS and CDR2 is SASEGT. Trimming stripped 4 bases from V and 3 bases from J, with 12 bases between. CDR3 nucleotides: TGTGCCAGCAGTGTCGTTTGGGAGGACACTGAAGCTTTCTTT. It yields the protein CASSVVWEDTEAFF.

This clone was counted a few times. The chain carries TRBV27 and TRBJ2-7; D is perhaps TRBD2 (6 bases). Between the trimmed V and J ends, which lost 6 bases and 2 bases, there was a span of 17 bases. The CDR3 totals 15 residues. CDR1 is MNHEY and CDR2 is SMNVEV in the germline V gene (reference sequence). This CDR3 reads CASRPRDWRAYEQYF. Written as DNA, the CDR3 is TGTGCCAGCAGGCCGCGGGACTGGAGAGCCTACGAGCAGTACTTC.

The chain employs TRBV10-3 and TRBJ1-4, with D perhaps TRBD1 (6 bases). Germline assignment: CDR1 ENHRY and CDR2 SYGVKD. This CDR3 is 15 amino acids long. V lost 10 bases, J lost 0 bases, and 15 bases lay in between. The CDR3 DNA follows: TGTGCCACCAAGACAGGAGATACAACTAATGAAAAACTGTTTTTT. Translated: CATKTGDTTNEKLFF.

This clone showed up just a few times. The genes are TRBV4-1 and TRBJ1-1; the D gene is possibly TRBD1 (6 bases). The CDR3 consists of 16 residues. V lost 1 base, J lost 4 bases, and 16 bases lay in between. Germline CDR1 is MGHRA and CDR2 is YSYEKL. The CDR3 DNA follows: TGCGCCAGCAGCCAAGGGGGGCTGAGGGGAGGCACTGAAGCTTTCTTT. Protein product: CASSQGGLRGGTEAFF.